These T cell receptor beta chains were read from a single sample in a study of T cell responses to AZD1222 COVID-19 vaccine. Here immunoSEQ multiplex PCR was the method, and the copy in TCRdb shows in-frame clones only, minus some. The repertoire includes roughly 120,000 clones, 70% to 90% of them detected once, and about 4% sits in the top ten. Here the sequenced sample was peripheral blood, taken on day 0 of MenACWY control vaccination. The receptors were sampled from an adult in good health. Each CDR3 is given without its conserved first and last residue.

V,J,CDR3
TRBV7-9,TRBJ1-6,ASSHGQARPLH
TRBV5-1,TRBJ2-3,ASSQGTPPDTQY
TRBV2,TRBJ1-2,ASNERDRGSYGYT
TRBV6-2/TRBV6-3,TRBJ1-1,ASSYSAQGAEAF
TRBV3-1/TRBV3-2,TRBJ2-1,ASSQGLAGGISSYNEQF
TRBV24-1,TRBJ2-3,ATSDSLPSGGTDTQY
TRBV7-9,TRBJ2-2,ASSLGSITEITGELF
TRBV6-5,TRBJ1-1,AGTTGVGTEAF
TRBV4-3,TRBJ1-4,ASSPNGANEKLF
TRBV5-1,TRBJ2-3,ASRGQATDTQY
TRBV5-4,TRBJ2-3,ASSGRDRDTDTQY
TRBV3-1/TRBV3-2,TRBJ1-4,ASSRRSEKLF
TRBV7-2,TRBJ1-2,ASSPGPNLYGYT
TRBV11-2,TRBJ1-4,ASSFSGQNEKLF
TRBV24-1,TRBJ1-2,ATSDPGRGGGYT
TRBV3-1/TRBV3-2,TRBJ2-3,ASSQGLRGGQNTQY
TRBV5-1,TRBJ2-3,ASSGYPGTGGSDTQY
TRBV5-8,TRBJ1-6,ASRLDRGSFYNSPLH
TRBV2,TRBJ1-2,ASSSQGAANYGYT
TRBV4-2,TRBJ2-3,ASSGRRGERSDTQY
TRBV7-2,TRBJ2-2,ASSPDRTNTGELF
TRBV18,TRBJ1-4,ASSPTTTATNEKLF